This T cell receptor beta chain was found in a study of identifying expanded T cells in peripheral blood. This clone was observed once. The antigen is undetermined. Generated by immunoSEQ multiplex PCR, the TCRdb table keeps only in-frame clones and is missing some. The sample holds 80,000 to 95,000 clones, about 91% seen once. No infections or other immune events were documented during collection. Notes on the study in general: Differentially abundant clones: roughly 1.3 between replicates, 16.4 at roughly 2 weeks, 19 at four.

Germline values: CDR1 SGHTA, CDR2 FQGTGA. The V gene lost 0 bases and the J gene lost 2 bases, with 10 bases spanning the gap. The CDR3 length is 15 residues. Sample: blood. The chain employs TRBV7-3 and TRBJ1-1; D unclear. The source of this sequence is a person aged 18-70 years in good health. CDR3 sequence (DNA): TGTGCCAGCAGCTTAACCCAGACCACTAACACTGAAGCTTTCTTT. Protein sequence: CASSLTQTTNTEAFF.